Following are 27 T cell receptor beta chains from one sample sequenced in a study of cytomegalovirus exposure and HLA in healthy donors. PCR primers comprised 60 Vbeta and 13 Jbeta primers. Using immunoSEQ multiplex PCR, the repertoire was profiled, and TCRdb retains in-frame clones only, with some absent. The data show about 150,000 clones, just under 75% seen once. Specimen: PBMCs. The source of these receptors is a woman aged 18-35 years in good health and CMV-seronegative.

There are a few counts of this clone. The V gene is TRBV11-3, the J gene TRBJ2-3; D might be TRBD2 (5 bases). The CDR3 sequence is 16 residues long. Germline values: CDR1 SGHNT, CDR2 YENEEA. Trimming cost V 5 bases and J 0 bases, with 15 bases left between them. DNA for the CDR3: TGTGCCAGCAGCGCGGTAGAGGGTAGGAGCACAGATACGCAGTATTTT. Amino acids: CASSAVEGRSTDTQYF.

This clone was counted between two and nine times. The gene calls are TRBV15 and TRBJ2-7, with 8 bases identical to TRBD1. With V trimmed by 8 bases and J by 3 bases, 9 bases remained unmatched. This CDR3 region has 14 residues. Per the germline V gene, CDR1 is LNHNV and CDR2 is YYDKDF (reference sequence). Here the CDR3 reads CATQRTDRGYEQYV. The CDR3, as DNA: TGTGCCACCCAGCGGACCGACAGGGGCTACGAGCAGTACGTC.

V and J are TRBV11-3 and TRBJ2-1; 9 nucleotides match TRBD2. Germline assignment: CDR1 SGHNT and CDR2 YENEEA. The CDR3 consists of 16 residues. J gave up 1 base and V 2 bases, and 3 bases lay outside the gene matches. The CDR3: CASSLLAGGSYNEQFF. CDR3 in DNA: TGTGCCAGCAGCTTACTTGCGGGAGGGTCCTACAATGAGCAGTTCTTC.

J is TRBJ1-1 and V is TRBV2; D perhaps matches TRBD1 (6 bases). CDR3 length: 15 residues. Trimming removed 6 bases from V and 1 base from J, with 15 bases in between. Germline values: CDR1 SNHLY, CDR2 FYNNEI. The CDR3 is CASSQTGSRNTEAFF. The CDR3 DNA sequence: TGTGCCAGCAGCCAAACAGGGTCAAGGAACACTGAAGCTTTCTTT. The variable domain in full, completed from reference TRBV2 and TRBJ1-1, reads EPEVTQTPSHQVTQMGQEVILRCVPISNHLYFYWYRQILGQKVEFLVSFYNNEISEKSEIFDDQFSVERPDGSNFTLKIRSTKLEDSAMYFCASSQTGSRNTEAFFGQGTRLTVV.

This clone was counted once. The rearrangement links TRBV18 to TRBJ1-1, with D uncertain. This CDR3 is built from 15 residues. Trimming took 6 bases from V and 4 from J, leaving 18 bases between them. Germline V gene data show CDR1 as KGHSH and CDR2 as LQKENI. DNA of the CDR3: TGTGCCAGCTCGTTCTCCACCTTGGGCACCACTGAAGCTTTCTTT. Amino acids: CASSFSTLGTTEAFF.

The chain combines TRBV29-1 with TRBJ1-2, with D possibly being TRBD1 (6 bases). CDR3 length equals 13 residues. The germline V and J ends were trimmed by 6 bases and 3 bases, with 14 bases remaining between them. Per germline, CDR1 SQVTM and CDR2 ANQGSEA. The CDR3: CSVNRVSDYGYTF. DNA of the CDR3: TGCAGCGTCAACAGGGTATCGGACTATGGCTACACCTTC.

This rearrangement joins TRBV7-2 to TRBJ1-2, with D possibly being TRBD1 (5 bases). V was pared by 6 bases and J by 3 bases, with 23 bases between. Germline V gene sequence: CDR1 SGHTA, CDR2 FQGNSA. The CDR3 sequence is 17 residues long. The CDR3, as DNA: TGTGCCAGCAGTCCTGACAGATTGCCAAGAGATGACTATGGCTACACCTTC. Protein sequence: CASSPDRLPRDDYGYTF.

The CDR3 region has the DNA TGTGCCAGCAGCTTCGGGGAAGCTAATGAAAAACTGTTTTTT. Its translation is CASSFGEANEKLFF. The V call is TRBV11-2, the J call TRBJ1-4; D is undetermined. The CDR3 has 14 residues. Germline V lookup: CDR1 SGHAT, CDR2 FQNNGV. Trimming pared 3 bases from V and 3 bases from J, leaving 8 bases between.

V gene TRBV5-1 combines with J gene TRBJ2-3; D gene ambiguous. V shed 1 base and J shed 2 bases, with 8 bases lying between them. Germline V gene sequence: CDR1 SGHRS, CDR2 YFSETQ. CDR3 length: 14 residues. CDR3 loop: CASSLLLYTDTQYF. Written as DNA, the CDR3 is TGCGCCAGCAGCTTGCTTCTGTACACAGATACGCAGTATTTT.

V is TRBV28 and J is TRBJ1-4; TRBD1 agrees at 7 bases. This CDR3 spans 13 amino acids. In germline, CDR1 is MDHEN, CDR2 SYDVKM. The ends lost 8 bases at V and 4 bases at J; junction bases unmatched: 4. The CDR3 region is CASLDRHNEKLFF. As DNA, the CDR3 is TGTGCCAGCCTGGACAGGCATAATGAAAAACTGTTTTTT.

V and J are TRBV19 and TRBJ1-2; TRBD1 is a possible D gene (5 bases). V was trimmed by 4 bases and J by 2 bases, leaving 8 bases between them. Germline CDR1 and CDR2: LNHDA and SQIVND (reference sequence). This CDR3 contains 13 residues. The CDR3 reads CASSKQGNYGYTF. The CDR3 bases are TGTGCCAGTAGTAAGCAGGGAAACTATGGCTACACCTTC. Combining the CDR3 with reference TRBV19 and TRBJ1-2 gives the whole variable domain DGGITQSPKYLFRKEGQNVTLSCEQNLNHDAMYWYRQDPGQGLRLIYYSQIVNDFQKGDIAEGYSVSREKKESFPLTVTSAQKNPTAFYLCASSKQGNYGYTFGSGTRLTVV.

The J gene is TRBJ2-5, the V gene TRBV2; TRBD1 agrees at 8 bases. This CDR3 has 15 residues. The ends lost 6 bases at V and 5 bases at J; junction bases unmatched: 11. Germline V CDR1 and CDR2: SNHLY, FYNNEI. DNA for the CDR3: TGTGCCAGCAGGGGACAGGTTTGGGGTGGGGAGACCCAGTACTTC. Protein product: CASRGQVWGGETQYF.

CDR3 bases: TGTGCCAGCAGCGGCACCGGGACAGGGTATTACGAGCAGTACGTC. It is translated as CASSGTGTGYYEQYV. The chain employs TRBV5-6 and TRBJ2-7, with 9 bases lining up with TRBD1. CDR1 and CDR2 from the germline V gene are SGHDT and YYEEEE. The CDR3 sequence is 15 residues long. V shed 4 bases and J 4 bases; nucleotides not matched to a gene: 9.

CDR3 protein: CASKWTGSSYNEQFF. The CDR3 DNA reads as TGCGCCAGCAAATGGACAGGGAGCTCCTACAATGAGCAGTTCTTC. The chain recombines TRBV5-1 with TRBJ2-1, with TRBD1 identical over 8 bases. Trimming cost V 6 bases and J 0 bases; bases outside gene matches: 5. This CDR3 contains 15 residues. Germline CDR1 and CDR2: SGHRS and YFSETQ.

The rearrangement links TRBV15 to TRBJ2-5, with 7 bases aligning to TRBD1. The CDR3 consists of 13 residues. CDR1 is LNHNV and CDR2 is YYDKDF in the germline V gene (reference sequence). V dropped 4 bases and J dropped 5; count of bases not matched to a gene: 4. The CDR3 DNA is TGTGCCACCAGCATCGACAGGGTCGAGACCCAGTACTTC. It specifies CATSIDRVETQYF.

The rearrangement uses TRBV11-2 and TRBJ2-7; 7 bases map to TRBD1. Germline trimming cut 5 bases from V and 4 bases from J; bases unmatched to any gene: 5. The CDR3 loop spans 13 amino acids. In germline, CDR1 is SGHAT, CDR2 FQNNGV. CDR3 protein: CASSRGTVYEQYF. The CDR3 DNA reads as TGTGCCAGCAGCCGAGGGACAGTTTACGAGCAGTACTTC.

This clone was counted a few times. The CDR3: CASSEHGDYGYTF. The CDR3 region has the DNA TGTGCCAGCAGTGAACACGGTGACTATGGCTACACCTTC. This chain links TRBV6-1 with TRBJ1-2, with D uncertain. The length of the CDR3 is 13 residues. Germline-derived CDR1 and CDR2 are MNHNS and SASEGT. V dropped 2 bases and J dropped 3 bases, with 7 bases sitting between them.

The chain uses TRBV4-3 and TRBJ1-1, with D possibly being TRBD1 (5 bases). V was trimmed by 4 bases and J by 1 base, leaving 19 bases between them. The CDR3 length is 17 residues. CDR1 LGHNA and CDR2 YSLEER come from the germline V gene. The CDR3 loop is CASSRFLGRARNTEAFF. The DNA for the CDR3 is TGCGCCAGCAGCCGATTCCTCGGCAGGGCTCGGAACACTGAAGCTTTCTTT.

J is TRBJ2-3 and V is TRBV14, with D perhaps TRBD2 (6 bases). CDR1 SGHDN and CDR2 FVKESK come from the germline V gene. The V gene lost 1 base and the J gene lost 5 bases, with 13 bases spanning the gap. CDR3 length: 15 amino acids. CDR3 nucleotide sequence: TGTGCCAGCAGCCAAGCACTAGCCGGAGGAGATACGCAGTATTTT. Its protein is CASSQALAGGDTQYF.

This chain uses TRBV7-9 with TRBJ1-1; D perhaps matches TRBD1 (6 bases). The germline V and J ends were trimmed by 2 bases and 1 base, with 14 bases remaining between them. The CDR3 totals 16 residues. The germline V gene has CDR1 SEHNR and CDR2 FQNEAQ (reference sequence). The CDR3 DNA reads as TGTGCCAGCAGCTTAAAGATCACACAGGGGAACACTGAAGCTTTCTTT. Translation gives CASSLKITQGNTEAFF.

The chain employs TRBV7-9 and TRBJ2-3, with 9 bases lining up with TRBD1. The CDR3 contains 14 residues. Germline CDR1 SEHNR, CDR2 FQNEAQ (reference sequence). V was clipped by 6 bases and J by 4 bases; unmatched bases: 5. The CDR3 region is CASSLTGGADTQYF. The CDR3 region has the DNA TGTGCCAGCAGTCTGACAGGGGGAGCAGATACGCAGTATTTT.

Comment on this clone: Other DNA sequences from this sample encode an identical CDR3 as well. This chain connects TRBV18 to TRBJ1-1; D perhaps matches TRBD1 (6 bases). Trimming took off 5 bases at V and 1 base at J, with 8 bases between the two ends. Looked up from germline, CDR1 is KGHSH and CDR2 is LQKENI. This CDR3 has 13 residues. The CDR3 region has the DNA TGTGCCAGCTCATCGGACAGGAACACTGAAGCTTTCTTT. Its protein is CASSSDRNTEAFF.

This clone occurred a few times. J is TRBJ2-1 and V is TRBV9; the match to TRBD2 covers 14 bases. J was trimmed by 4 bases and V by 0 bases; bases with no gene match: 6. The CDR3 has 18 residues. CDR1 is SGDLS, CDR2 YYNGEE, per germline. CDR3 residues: CASSVARLAGGEYNEQFF. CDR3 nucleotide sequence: TGTGCCAGCAGCGTAGCGAGACTAGCGGGGGGGGAATACAATGAGCAGTTCTTC.

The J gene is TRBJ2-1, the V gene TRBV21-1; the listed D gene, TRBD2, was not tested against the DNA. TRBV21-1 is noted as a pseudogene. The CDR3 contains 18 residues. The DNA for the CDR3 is TGTGCCAGCAGCAAAAGTCTTTTGGGGACTAGCGGAAACAATGAGCAGTTCTTC. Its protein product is CASSKSLLGTSGNNEQFF.

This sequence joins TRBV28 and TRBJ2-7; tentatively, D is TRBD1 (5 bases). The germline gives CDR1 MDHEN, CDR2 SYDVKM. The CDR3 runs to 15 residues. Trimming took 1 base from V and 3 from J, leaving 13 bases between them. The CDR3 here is CASSLFGQGGYEQYF. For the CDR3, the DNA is TGTGCCAGCAGTTTATTTGGGCAGGGCGGCTACGAGCAGTACTTC.

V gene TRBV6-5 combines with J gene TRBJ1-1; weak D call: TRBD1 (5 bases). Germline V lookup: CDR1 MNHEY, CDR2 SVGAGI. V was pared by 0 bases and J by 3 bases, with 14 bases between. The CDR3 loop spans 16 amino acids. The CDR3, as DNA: TGTGCCAGCAGTTACTCCTCTTCGGGAGGGGACACTGAAGCTTTCTTT. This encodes CASSYSSSGGDTEAFF.

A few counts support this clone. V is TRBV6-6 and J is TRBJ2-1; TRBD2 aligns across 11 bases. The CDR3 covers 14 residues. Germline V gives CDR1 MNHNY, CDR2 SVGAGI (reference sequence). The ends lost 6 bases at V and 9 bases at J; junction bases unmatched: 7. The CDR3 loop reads CASRHKTSGSEQFF. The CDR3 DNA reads TGTGCCAGCAGACATAAAACTAGCGGGAGTGAGCAGTTCTTC.